The next 27 T cell receptor beta chains were all read from a single sample in a study of Ad26.COV2.S vaccination and SARS-CoV-2 variants. Treatment: over 15 received Ad26.COV2.S at low or high dose, single or two shots; roughly five received placebo; per-sample allocation not given. Samples were taken on day 63 after the first vaccine or placebo injection. Clones were read by immunoSEQ multiplex PCR, and TCRdb kept only the in-frame ones, dropping some. The sample lists approximately 340,000 clones; about 85% were seen once. The specimen comprised peripheral blood, sampled in a trial of Ad26.COV2.S vaccine versus placebo. These receptors were collected from a person aged 18-65 years who received the Ad26.COV2.S COVID-19 vaccine or a placebo.

The chain uses TRBV7-2 and TRBJ2-7; no firm D call. Germline assignment: CDR1 SGHTA and CDR2 FQGNSA. Trimming shortened V by 3 bases and J by 4 bases, and 4 bases separated the two germline ends. CDR3 length: 11 amino acids. The CDR3 reads CASSFRYEQYF. CDR3 DNA sequence: TGTGCCAGCAGCTTCCGGTACGAGCAGTACTTC.

The genes are TRBV2 and TRBJ1-6; D possibly corresponds to TRBD1 (5 bases). This CDR3 has 14 amino acids. The germline gives CDR1 SNHLY, CDR2 FYNNEI. V lost 0 bases and J 9 bases, leaving 9 bases between the germline ends. The CDR3 region has the DNA TGTGCCAGCAGTGAAGCGGGGGACTCTTCACCCCTCCACTTT. Its translation: CASSEAGDSSPLHF.

This chain uses TRBV5-1 with TRBJ2-3, with 11 nucleotides matching TRBD2. The germline gives CDR1 SGHRS, CDR2 YFSETQ. This CDR3 region has 16 residues. V was clipped by 3 bases and J by 2 bases; unmatched bases: 5. The CDR3 sequence is CASSSGGLAVTDTQYF. The CDR3, as DNA: TGCGCCAGCAGCTCGGGGGGACTAGCGGTCACAGATACGCAGTATTTT.

A single count supports this clone. The V and J genes are TRBV5-1 and TRBJ2-2; 7 nucleotides match TRBD2. Germline loops: CDR1 SGHRS, CDR2 YFSETQ. The CDR3 consists of 18 residues. With 2 bases clipped from V and 3 bases from J, the junction kept 13 bases outside the gene matches. The CDR3 loop reads CASSFPPVGGSDTGELFF. Written as DNA, the CDR3 is TGCGCCAGCAGCTTCCCCCCGGTCGGGGGGTCGGACACCGGGGAGCTGTTTTTT.

The chain joins TRBV3-1 (or the pseudogene TRBV3-2) to TRBJ2-3; 9 bases line up with TRBD1. The trim removed 5 bases at V and 0 bases at J, leaving 9 bases unmatched. The CDR3 sequence is 17 residues long. Per the germline V gene, CDR1 is LGHDT and CDR2 is YNNKEL (reference sequence). The CDR3 DNA sequence: TGTGCCAGCAGCAACCGGGACAGGGCCGCTAGCACAGATACGCAGTATTTT. It specifies CASSNRDRAASTDTQYF.

V usage is TRBV7-8 and J usage is TRBJ2-7; D is undetermined. CDR1 SGHVS and CDR2 FQNEAQ come from the germline V gene. The CDR3 runs 13 residues. Trimming shortened V by 5 bases and J by 4 bases, and 12 bases separated the two germline ends. This CDR3 is CASSERPRYEQYF. CDR3 in DNA: TGTGCCAGCAGCGAAAGGCCCCGTTACGAGCAGTACTTC. Supplemented by reference TRBV7-8 and TRBJ2-7, the full variable domain reads GAGVSQSPRYKVAKRGQDVALRCDPISGHVSLFWYQQALGQGPEFLTYFQNEAQLDKSGLPSDRFFAERPEGSVSTLKIQRTQQEDSAVYLCASSERPRYEQYFGPGTRLTVT.

V gene TRBV9 combines with J gene TRBJ2-1; D is unresolved. CDR3 length: 15 amino acids. Per germline, CDR1 SGDLS and CDR2 YYNGEE. Trimming took 0 bases from V and 3 from J, leaving 10 bases between them. CDR3 in amino acids: CASSVGVGYYNEQFF. The CDR3 DNA reads TGTGCCAGCAGCGTAGGGGTAGGTTACTACAATGAGCAGTTCTTC. Using reference TRBV9 and TRBJ2-1 for the parts outside the CDR3, the full variable domain is DSGVTQTPKHLITATGQRVTLRCSPRSGDLSVYWYQQSLDQGLQFLIQYYNGEERAKGNILERFSAQQFPDLHSELNLSSLELGDSALYFCASSVGVGYYNEQFFGPGTRLTVL.

The V and J genes are TRBV10-2 and TRBJ2-5, with 13 bases lining up with TRBD2. Germline CDR1 reads WSHSY; CDR2 reads SAAADI. The CDR3 has 16 residues. Germline trimming cut 6 bases from V and 5 bases from J; bases unmatched to any gene: 9. CDR3 nucleotides: TGCGCCAGCAGGATGACTAGCGGGGGGCTAAGGGAGACCCAGTACTTC. Residues: CASRMTSGGLRETQYF.

This chain links TRBV18 with TRBJ2-7; perhaps TRBD1 as D (5 bases). This CDR3 is 15 amino acids long. Trimming left V 2 bases short and J 7 bases short, with 18 bases between. CDR1 is KGHSH, CDR2 LQKENI, per germline. The CDR3 protein is CASSPADKTLREQYF. CDR3 nucleotides: TGTGCCAGCTCACCAGCGGACAAAACCCTACGGGAGCAGTACTTC.

The chain employs TRBV7-2 and TRBJ2-7; 9 positions agree with TRBD1. This CDR3 is built from 14 residues. CDR1 SGHTA and CDR2 FQGNSA come from the germline V gene. J was trimmed by 3 bases and V by 2 bases; bases with no gene match: 2. CDR3 DNA sequence: TGTGCCAGCAGCTTAAGGGACAGGGACTACGAGCAGTACTTC. As protein: CASSLRDRDYEQYF. Looking up the rest from reference TRBV7-2 and TRBJ2-7 gives the full variable domain: GAGVSQSPSNKVTEKGKDVELRCDPISGHTALYWYRQSLGQGLEFLIYFQGNSAPDKSGLPSDRFSAERTGGSVSTLTIQRTQQEDSAVYLCASSLRDRDYEQYFGPGTRLTVT.

The gene calls are TRBV10-3 and TRBJ2-5; TRBD2 is a possible D gene (7 bases). Germline values: CDR1 ENHRY, CDR2 SYGVKD. Trimming removed 7 bases from V and 0 bases from J, with 12 bases in between. This CDR3 comprises 14 residues. The CDR3 loop is CAINGGANQETQYF. CDR3 nucleotide sequence: TGTGCCATCAATGGGGGGGCCAACCAAGAGACCCAGTACTTC.

The V and J genes are TRBV2 and TRBJ1-2; D unresolved. Germline CDR1 reads SNHLY; CDR2 reads FYNNEI. This CDR3 is 14 amino acids long. Trimming stripped 7 bases from V and 8 bases from J, with 20 bases between. CDR3 bases: TGTGCCAGCACAAGCGCCCGTCGTCCCTACGGCTACACCTTC. Protein product: CASTSARRPYGYTF.

The rearrangement joins TRBV2 to TRBJ1-1; D call uncertain. Trimming took off 3 bases at V and 6 bases at J, with 14 bases between the two ends. Germline CDR1 SNHLY, CDR2 FYNNEI. This CDR3 has 14 residues. CDR3 bases: TGTGCCAGCAGTGATTCGCGTCTCCCGGCTGAAGCTTTCTTT. This encodes CASSDSRLPAEAFF.

For the CDR3, the DNA is TGTGCCAGCAGCCATGAATCGAGCACTGAAGCTTTCTTT. It is translated as CASSHESSTEAFF. The chain couples TRBV3-1 (or the pseudogene TRBV3-2) to TRBJ1-1, with no clear D. Trimming took off 3 bases at V and 4 bases at J, with 9 bases between the two ends. In germline, CDR1 is LGHDT, CDR2 YNNKEL (reference sequence). The CDR3 extends over 13 amino acids.

V gene TRBV12-5 combines with J gene TRBJ2-3, with 12 bases aligning to TRBD1. The CDR3 length is 16 residues. Germline V CDR1 and CDR2: LGHNT, FRNRAP. Trimming at V came to 6 bases and at J to 4 bases, leaving 8 bases not matched to a gene. CDR3 protein: CASGNTGTGGSDTQYF. The CDR3, as DNA: TGTGCTAGTGGGAACACCGGGACAGGGGGCTCAGATACGCAGTATTTT.

The chain has TRBV21-1 and TRBJ1-5; no DNA check was done on the table's D call, TRBD1. TRBV21-1 constitutes a pseudogene. This CDR3 comprises 12 residues. In nucleotides, the CDR3 is TGTGCCGACGGGACAGGGTGTCAGCCCCAGCATTTT. Translating it yields CADGTGCQPQHF.

This clone occurred a few times. The chain combines TRBV7-9 with TRBJ2-2; D unresolved. In germline, CDR1 is SEHNR, CDR2 FQNEAQ (reference sequence). The V end was cut by 5 bases, the J end by 0 bases, with 10 bases between. The CDR3 is 15 amino acids. The CDR3 region has the DNA TGTGCCAGCAGCGACGAATACCCGAACACCGGGGAGCTGTTTTTT. Translating it yields CASSDEYPNTGELFF.

The V and J genes are TRBV20-1 and TRBJ1-5; 7 bases fit TRBD1. Trimming removed 3 bases from V and 6 bases from J; junction bases left unmatched: 8. Looked up from germline, CDR1 is DFQATT and CDR2 is SNEGSKA (reference sequence). The length of the CDR3 is 14 residues. The CDR3 DNA is TGCAGTGCTAGTCGCCGAGGGGGCCTTCAGCCCCAGCATTTT. Residues: CSASRRGGLQPQHF.

This sequence joins TRBV3-1 (or the pseudogene TRBV3-2) and TRBJ2-7; TRBD2 matches 7 bases. V lost 1 base and J lost 2; bases outside the gene matches: 5. The CDR3 runs to 15 residues. Germline CDR1 LGHDT, CDR2 YNNKEL (reference sequence). CDR3 DNA sequence: TGTGCCAGCAGCCAAGTCGCGGGGACTACCTACGAGCAGTACTTC. Its protein product is CASSQVAGTTYEQYF.

This clone was observed a few times. The chain has TRBV3-1 (or the pseudogene TRBV3-2) and TRBJ2-5; 10 nucleotides agree with TRBD2. CDR3 length: 17 residues. V lost 4 bases and J lost 4; bases outside the gene matches: 12. Germline-derived CDR1 and CDR2 are LGHDT and YNNKEL (reference sequence). The CDR3 region has the DNA TGTGCCAGCAGCCCAAGGTTCCTAGCGGGAGAGGGAGAGACCCAGTACTTC. Protein sequence: CASSPRFLAGEGETQYF.

CDR3 residues: CATSARSFDEQYF. As DNA, the CDR3 is TGTGCCACCAGCGCTCGTTCATTCGACGAGCAGTACTTC. The V call is TRBV24-1, the J call TRBJ2-7; D is ambiguous. The CDR3 length is 13 residues. The V end was cut by 7 bases, the J end by 5 bases, with 14 bases between. Germline V lookup: CDR1 KGHDR, CDR2 SFDVKD.

V usage is TRBV7-9 and J usage is TRBJ2-6; tentatively, D is TRBD2 (6 bases). The CDR3 extends over 16 amino acids. V was clipped by 5 bases and J by 3 bases, with 14 bases between them. In germline, CDR1 is SEHNR, CDR2 FQNEAQ (reference sequence). The CDR3 nucleotides are TGTGCCAGCAGCCCCCGATCCGGGGGTGGGGCCAACGTCCTGACTTTC. This encodes CASSPRSGGGANVLTF.

V usage is TRBV5-6 and J usage is TRBJ2-7; D is undetermined. Germline V gene lookup returns CDR1 SGHDT and CDR2 YYEEEE. The CDR3 is 13 amino acids. Trimming cost V 4 bases and J 3 bases, with 11 bases left between them. CDR3 DNA: TGTGCCAGCAGCGGGTACAGAATCTACGAGCAGTACTTC. It specifies CASSGYRIYEQYF.

This clone has only one observation. The gene calls are TRBV28 and TRBJ1-5; 7 positions match TRBD1. Germline CDR1 reads MDHEN; CDR2 reads SYDVKM. The length of the CDR3 is 17 residues. The J segment lost 1 base and the V segment lost 3 bases, leaving 9 bases of the junction unmatched. CDR3 protein: CASSFLEGARSNQPQHF. DNA for the CDR3: TGTGCCAGCAGTTTCCTTGAGGGGGCAAGGAGCAATCAGCCCCAGCATTTT. The full variable domain, its missing parts supplied by reference TRBV28 and TRBJ1-5, is DVKVTQSSRYLVKRTGEKVFLECVQDMDHENMFWYRQDPGLGLRLIYFSYDVKMKEKGDIPEGYSVSREKKERFSLILESASTNQTSMYLCASSFLEGARSNQPQHFGDGTRLSIL.

V and J are TRBV11-2 and TRBJ2-3; D not certain. CDR3 length: 14 amino acids. CDR1 is SGHAT, CDR2 FQNNGV, per germline. Trimming removed 4 bases at V and 2 bases at J, with 10 bases between. As DNA, the CDR3 is TGTGCCAGCAGCTCCCGACAACTCACAGATACGCAGTATTTT. It is translated as CASSSRQLTDTQYF.

The chain uses TRBV19 and TRBJ2-7; D gene uncertain. Trimming removed 5 bases from V and 5 bases from J, with 19 bases in between. This CDR3 spans 15 amino acids. From germline, CDR1 is LNHDA and CDR2 SQIVND (reference sequence). This CDR3 reads CASSPNRGDWDEQYF. The CDR3 DNA is TGTGCCAGTAGTCCAAATCGAGGAGACTGGGACGAGCAGTACTTC.

The chain is built from TRBV2 and TRBJ2-2; D may be TRBD1 (5 bases). The ends were cut back, 6 bases at V and 7 bases at J, with 21 bases in the middle. The CDR3 covers 16 residues. The V gene's germline CDR1 is SNHLY and CDR2 FYNNEI. The CDR3 sequence: CASRAPGQGFGGELFF. The CDR3 coding sequence is TGTGCCAGCAGAGCACCGGGTCAGGGATTCGGCGGGGAGCTGTTTTTT.